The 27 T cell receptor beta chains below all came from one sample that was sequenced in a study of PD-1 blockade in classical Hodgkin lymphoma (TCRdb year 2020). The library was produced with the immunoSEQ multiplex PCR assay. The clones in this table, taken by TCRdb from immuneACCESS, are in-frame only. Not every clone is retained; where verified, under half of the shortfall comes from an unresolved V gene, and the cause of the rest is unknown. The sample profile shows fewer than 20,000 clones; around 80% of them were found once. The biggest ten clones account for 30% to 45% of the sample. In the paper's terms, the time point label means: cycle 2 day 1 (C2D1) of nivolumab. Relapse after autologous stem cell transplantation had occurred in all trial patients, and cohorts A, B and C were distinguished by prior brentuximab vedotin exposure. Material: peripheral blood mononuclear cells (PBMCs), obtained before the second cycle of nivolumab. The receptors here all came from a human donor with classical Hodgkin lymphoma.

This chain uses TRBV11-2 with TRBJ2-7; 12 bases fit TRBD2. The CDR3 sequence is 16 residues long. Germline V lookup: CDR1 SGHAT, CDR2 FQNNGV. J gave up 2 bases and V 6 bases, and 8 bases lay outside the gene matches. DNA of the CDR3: TGTGCCAGCAGTTCCGGACTAGCGGGGACGACCTACGAGCAGTACTTC. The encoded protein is CASSSGLAGTTYEQYF.

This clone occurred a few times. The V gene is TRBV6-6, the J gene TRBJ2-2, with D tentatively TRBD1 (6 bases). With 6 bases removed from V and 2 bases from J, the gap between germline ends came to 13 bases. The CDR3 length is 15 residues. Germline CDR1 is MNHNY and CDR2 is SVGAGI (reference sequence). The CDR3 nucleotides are TGTGCCAGCAGGCTTGGGGGCTACAACACCGGGGAGCTGTTTTTT. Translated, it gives CASRLGGYNTGELFF.

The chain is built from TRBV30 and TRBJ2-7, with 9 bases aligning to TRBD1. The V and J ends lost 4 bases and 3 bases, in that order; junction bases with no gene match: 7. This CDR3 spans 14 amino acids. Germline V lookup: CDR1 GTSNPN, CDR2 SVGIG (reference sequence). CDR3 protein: CAWTPGQGDYEQYF. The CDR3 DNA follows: TGTGCCTGGACGCCGGGACAGGGAGACTACGAGCAGTACTTC.

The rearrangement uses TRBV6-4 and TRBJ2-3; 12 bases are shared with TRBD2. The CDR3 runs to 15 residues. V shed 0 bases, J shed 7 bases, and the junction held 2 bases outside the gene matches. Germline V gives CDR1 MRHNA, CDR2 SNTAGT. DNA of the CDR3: TGTGCCAGCAGTGACTCGACTAGCGGGAGTCATACGCAGTATTTT. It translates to CASSDSTSGSHTQYF.

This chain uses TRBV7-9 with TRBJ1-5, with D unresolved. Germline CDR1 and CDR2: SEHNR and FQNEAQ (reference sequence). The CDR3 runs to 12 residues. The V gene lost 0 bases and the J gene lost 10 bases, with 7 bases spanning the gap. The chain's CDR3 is CASSLAQAPQHF. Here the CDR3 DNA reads TGTGCCAGCAGCTTAGCGCAGGCTCCCCAGCATTTT.

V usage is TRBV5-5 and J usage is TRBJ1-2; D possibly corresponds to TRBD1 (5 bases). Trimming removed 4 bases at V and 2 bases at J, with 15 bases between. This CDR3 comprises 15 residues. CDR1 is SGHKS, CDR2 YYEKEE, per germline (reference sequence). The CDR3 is CASSAWGSPNYGYTF. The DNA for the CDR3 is TGTGCCAGCAGCGCTTGGGGGAGCCCAAACTATGGCTACACCTTC.

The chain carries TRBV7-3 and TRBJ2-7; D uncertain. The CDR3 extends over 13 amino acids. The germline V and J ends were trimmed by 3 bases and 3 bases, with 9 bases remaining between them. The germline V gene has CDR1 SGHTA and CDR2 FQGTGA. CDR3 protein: CASSLAQNYEQYF. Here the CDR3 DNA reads TGTGCCAGCAGCTTGGCACAGAACTACGAGCAGTACTTC.

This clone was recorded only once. The CDR3 protein is CASSLGASSYNSPLHF. For the CDR3, the DNA is TGTGCCAGCAGCTTAGGGGCGAGCTCCTATAATTCACCCCTCCACTTT. The V and J genes are TRBV7-9 and TRBJ1-6; D call uncertain. The germline CDR1 and CDR2 sequences are SEHNR and FQNEAQ (reference sequence). This CDR3 contains 16 residues. With 1 base removed from V and 0 bases from J, the gap between germline ends came to 7 bases.

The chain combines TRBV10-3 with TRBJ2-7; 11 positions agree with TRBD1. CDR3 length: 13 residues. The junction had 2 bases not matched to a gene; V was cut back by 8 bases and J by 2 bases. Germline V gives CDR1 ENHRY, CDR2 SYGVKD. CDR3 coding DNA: TGTGCCATCTGGGGACAGGGGGCCTACGAGCAGTACTTC. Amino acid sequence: CAIWGQGAYEQYF.

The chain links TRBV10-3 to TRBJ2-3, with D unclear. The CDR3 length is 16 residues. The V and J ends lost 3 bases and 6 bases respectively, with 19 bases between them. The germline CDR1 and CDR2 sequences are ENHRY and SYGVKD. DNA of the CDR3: TGTGCCATCAGTGATACCCGACTTGCTGCTTACGATACGCAGTATTTT. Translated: CAISDTRLAAYDTQYF.

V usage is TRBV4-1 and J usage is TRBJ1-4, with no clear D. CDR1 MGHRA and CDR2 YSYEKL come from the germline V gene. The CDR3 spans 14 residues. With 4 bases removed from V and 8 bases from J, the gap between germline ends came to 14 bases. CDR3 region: CASSPWSEEEKLFF. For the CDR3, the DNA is TGCGCCAGCAGCCCCTGGTCTGAGGAGGAAAAACTGTTTTTT.

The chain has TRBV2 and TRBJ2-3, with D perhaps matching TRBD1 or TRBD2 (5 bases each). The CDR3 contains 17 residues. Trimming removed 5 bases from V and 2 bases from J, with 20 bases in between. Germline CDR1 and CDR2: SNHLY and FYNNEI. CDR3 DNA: TGTGCCAGCAGTACACCCCTGGGACGGACCTCCACAGATACGCAGTATTTT. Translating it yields CASSTPLGRTSTDTQYF.

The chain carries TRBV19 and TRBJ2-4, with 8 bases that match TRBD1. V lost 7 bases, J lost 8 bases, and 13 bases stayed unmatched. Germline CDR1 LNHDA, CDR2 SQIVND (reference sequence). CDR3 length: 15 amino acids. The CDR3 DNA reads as TGTGCCAGTACCCATCGGACAGGGATAGCGGACATTCAGTACTTC. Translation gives CASTHRTGIADIQYF.

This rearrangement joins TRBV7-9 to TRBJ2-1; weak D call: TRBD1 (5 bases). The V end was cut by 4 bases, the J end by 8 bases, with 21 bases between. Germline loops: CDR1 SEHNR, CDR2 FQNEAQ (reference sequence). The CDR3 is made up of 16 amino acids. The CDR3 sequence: CASSSRQGLFFDEQFF. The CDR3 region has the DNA TGTGCCAGCAGCTCCCGGCAGGGTTTGTTTTTTGATGAGCAGTTCTTC.

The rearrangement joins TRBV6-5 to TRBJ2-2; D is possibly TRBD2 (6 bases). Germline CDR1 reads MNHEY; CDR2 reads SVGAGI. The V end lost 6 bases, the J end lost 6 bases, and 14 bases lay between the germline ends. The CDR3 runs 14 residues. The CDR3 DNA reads TGTGCCAGCAGCCCTATGGGACTCTCCGGGGAGCTGTTTTTT. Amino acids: CASSPMGLSGELFF.

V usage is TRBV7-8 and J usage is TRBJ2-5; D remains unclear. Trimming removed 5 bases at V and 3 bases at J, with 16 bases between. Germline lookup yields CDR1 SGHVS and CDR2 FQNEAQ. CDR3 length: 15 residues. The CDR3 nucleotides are TGTGCCAGCAGCCCCCGGGCGGCTTTGAAAGAGACCCAGTACTTC. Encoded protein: CASSPRAALKETQYF.

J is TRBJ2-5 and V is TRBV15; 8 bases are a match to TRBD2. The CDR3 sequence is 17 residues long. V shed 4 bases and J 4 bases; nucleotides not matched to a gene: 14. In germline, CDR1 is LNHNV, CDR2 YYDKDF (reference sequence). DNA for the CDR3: TGTGCCACCAGCAAAGGCCACTACGGGGGGGCCTCAGAGACCCAGTACTTC. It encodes CATSKGHYGGASETQYF.

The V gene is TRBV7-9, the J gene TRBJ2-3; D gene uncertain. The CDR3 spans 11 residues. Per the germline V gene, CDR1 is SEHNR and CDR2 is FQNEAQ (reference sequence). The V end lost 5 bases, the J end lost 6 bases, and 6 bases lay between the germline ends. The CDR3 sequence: CASSLSDTQYF. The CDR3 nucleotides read TGTGCCAGCAGCCTCAGTGATACGCAGTATTTT. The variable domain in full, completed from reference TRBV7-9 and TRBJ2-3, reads DTGVSQNPRHKITKRGQNVTFRCDPISEHNRLYWYRQTLGQGPEFLTYFQNEAQLEKSRLLSDRFSAERPKGSFSTLEIQRTEQGDSAMYLCASSLSDTQYFGPGTRLTVL.

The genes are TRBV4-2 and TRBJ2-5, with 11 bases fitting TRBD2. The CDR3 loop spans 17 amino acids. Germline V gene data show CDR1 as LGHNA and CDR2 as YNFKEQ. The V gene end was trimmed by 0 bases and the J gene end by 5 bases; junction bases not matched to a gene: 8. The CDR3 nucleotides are TGTGCCAGCAGCCAAGATGGGGTAGCGGGAGGGCGGGAGACCCAGTACTTC. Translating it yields CASSQDGVAGGRETQYF.

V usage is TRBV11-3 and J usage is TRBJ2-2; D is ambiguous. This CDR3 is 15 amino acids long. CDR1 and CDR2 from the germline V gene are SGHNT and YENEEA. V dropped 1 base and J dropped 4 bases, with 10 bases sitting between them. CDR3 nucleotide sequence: TGTGCCAGCAGCTTAGTAGTCTCCGGCACCGGGGAGCTGTTTTTT. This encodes CASSLVVSGTGELFF.

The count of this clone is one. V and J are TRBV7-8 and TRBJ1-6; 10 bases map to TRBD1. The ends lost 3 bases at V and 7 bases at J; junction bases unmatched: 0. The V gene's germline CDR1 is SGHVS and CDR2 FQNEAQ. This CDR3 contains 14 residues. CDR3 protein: CASSLDRGNSPLHF. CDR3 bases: TGTGCCAGCAGCTTGGACAGGGGGAATTCACCCCTCCACTTT. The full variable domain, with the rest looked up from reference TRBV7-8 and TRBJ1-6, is GAGVSQSPRYKVAKRGQDVALRCDPISGHVSLFWYQQALGQGPEFLTYFQNEAQLDKSGLPSDRFFAERPEGSVSTLKIQRTQQEDSAVYLCASSLDRGNSPLHFGNGTRLTVT.

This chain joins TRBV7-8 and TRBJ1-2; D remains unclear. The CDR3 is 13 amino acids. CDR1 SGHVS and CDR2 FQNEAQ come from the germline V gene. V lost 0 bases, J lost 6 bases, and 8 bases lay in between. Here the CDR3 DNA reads TGTGCCAGCAGCTTAGCGCGAATTAATGGCTACACCTTC. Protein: CASSLARINGYTF.

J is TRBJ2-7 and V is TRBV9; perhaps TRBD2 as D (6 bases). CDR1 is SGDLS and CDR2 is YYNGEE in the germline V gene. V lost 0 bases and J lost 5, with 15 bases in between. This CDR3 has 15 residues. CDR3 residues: CASSVEPEGGNEQYF. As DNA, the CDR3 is TGTGCCAGCAGCGTAGAGCCGGAGGGTGGCAACGAGCAGTACTTC.

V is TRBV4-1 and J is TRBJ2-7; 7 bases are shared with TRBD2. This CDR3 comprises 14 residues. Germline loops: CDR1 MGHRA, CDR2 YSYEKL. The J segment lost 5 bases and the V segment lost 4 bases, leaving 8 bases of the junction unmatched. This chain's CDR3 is CASSLREFWHEQYF. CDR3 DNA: TGCGCCAGCAGCCTGCGGGAGTTCTGGCACGAGCAGTACTTC.

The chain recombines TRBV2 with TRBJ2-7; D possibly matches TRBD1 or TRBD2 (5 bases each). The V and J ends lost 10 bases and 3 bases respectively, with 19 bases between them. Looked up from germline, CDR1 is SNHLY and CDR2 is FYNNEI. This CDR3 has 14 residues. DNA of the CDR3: TGTGCCAACTTCCCCGGGACCGAAAGCTACGAGCAGTACTTC. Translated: CANFPGTESYEQYF. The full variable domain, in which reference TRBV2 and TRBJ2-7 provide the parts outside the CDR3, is EPEVTQTPSHQVTQMGQEVILRCVPISNHLYFYWYRQILGQKVEFLVSFYNNEISEKSEIFDDQFSVERPDGSNFTLKIRSTKLEDSAMYFCANFPGTESYEQYFGPGTRLTVT.

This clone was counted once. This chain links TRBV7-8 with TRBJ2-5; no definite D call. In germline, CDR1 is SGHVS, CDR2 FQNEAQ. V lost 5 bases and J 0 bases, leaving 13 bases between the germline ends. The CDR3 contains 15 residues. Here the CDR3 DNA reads TGTGCCAGCAGCCCTCGCTGGCAATACCAAGAGACCCAGTACTTC. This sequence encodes CASSPRWQYQETQYF.

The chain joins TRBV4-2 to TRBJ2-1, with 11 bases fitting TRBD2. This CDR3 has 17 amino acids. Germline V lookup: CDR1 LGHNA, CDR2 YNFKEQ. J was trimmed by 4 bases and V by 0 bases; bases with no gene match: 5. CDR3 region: CASSQEWTSGLYNEQFF. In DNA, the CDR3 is TGTGCCAGCAGCCAAGAGTGGACTAGCGGGTTATACAATGAGCAGTTCTTC.